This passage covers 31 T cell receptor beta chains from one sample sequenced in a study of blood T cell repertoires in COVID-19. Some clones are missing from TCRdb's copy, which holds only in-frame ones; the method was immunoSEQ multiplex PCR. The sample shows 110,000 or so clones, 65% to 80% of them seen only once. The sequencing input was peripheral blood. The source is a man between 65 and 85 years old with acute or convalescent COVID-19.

The CDR3 DNA reads TGTGCCAGCAGTCCTTCTTGGGCAGATAATTCACCCCTCCACTTT. It yields the protein CASSPSWADNSPLHF. The J gene is TRBJ1-6, the V gene TRBV27; D unclear. Germline CDR1 reads MNHEY; CDR2 reads SMNVEV (reference sequence). The CDR3 runs 15 residues. V lost 5 bases to trimming and J lost 5 bases, with 13 bases between them.

The CDR3, as DNA: TGTGCCAGCAGCGCCGCGGGACAGAATCAAGAGACCCAGTACTTC. Translated: CASSAAGQNQETQYF. The chain uses TRBV9 and TRBJ2-5, with D perhaps TRBD1 (7 bases). V lost 3 bases, J lost 2 bases, and 14 bases lay in between. CDR1 and CDR2 from the germline V gene are SGDLS and YYNGEE. The CDR3 covers 15 residues.

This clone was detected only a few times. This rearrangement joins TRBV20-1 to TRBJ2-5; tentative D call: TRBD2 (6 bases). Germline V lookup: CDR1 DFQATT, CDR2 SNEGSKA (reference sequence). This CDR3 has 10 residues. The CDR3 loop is CSCGGKTQYF. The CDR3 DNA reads TGCAGCTGCGGAGGGAAGACCCAGTACTTC.

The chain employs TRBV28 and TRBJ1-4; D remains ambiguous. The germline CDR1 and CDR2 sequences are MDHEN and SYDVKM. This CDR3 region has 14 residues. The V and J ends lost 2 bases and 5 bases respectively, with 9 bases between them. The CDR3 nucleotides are TGTGCCAGCAGTTTACCGTATCCCAATGAAAAACTGTTTTTT. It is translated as CASSLPYPNEKLFF. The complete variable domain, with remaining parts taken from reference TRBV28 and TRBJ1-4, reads DVKVTQSSRYLVKRTGEKVFLECVQDMDHENMFWYRQDPGLGLRLIYFSYDVKMKEKGDIPEGYSVSREKKERFSLILESASTNQTSMYLCASSLPYPNEKLFFGSGTQLSVL.

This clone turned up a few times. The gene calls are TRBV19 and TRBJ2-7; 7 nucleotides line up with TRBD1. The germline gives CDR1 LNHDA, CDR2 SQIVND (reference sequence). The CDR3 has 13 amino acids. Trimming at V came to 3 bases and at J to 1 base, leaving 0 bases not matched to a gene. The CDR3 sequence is CASSMDRSYEQYF. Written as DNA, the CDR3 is TGTGCCAGTAGTATGGACAGGTCCTACGAGCAGTACTTC.

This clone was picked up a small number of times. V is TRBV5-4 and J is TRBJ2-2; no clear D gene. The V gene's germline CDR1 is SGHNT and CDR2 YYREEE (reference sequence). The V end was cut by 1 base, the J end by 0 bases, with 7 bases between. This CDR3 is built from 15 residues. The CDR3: CASSLPNTNTGELFF. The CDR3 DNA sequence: TGTGCCAGCAGCTTGCCTAATACGAACACCGGGGAGCTGTTTTTT.

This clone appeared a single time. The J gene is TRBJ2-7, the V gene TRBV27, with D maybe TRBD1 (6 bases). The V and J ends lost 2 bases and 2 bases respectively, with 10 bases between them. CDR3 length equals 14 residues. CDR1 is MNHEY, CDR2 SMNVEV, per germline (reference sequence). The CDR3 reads CASSLGGSAYEQYF. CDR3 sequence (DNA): TGTGCCAGCAGTTTAGGGGGCTCGGCCTACGAGCAGTACTTC.

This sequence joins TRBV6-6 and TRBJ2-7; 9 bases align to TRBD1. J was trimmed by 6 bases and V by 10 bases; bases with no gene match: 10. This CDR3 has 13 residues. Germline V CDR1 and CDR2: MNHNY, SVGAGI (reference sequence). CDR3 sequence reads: CATSGTGLREQYF. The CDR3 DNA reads TGTGCCACCTCCGGGACAGGGCTACGCGAGCAGTACTTC.

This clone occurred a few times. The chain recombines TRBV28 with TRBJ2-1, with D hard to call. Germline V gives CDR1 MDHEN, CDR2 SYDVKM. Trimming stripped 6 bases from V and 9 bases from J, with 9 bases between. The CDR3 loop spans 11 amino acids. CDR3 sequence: CASSLAREQFF. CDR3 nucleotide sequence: TGTGCCAGCAGCCTTGCGCGTGAGCAGTTCTTC.

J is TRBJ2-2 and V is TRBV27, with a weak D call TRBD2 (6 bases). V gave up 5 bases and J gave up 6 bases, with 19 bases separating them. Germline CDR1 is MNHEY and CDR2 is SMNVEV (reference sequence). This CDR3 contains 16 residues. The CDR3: CASSQPGLTIPGELFF. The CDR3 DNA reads TGTGCCAGCAGTCAGCCGGGACTGACTATCCCCGGGGAGCTGTTTTTT.

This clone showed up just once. The CDR3, as DNA: TGTGCCAGCAGCTTAGACAGAGTCAGGGATACGCAGTATTTT. It is translated as CASSLDRVRDTQYF. The V and J genes are TRBV7-2 and TRBJ2-3; no clear D gene. Trimming took off 1 base at V and 6 bases at J, with 11 bases between the two ends. The CDR3 totals 14 residues. In germline, CDR1 is SGHTA, CDR2 FQGNSA.

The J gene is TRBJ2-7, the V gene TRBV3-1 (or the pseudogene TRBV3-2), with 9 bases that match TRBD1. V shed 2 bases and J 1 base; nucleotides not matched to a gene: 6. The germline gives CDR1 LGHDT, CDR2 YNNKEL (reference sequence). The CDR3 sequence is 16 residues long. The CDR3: CASSQPGTGRSYEQYF. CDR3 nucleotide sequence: TGTGCCAGCAGCCAACCCGGGACAGGGAGGTCCTACGAGCAGTACTTC.

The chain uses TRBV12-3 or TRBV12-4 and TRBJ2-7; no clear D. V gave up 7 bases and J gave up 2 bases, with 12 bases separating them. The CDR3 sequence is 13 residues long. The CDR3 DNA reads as TGTGCCAGCAAGGCAGGATTCCCCTACGAGCAGTACTTC. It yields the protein CASKAGFPYEQYF.

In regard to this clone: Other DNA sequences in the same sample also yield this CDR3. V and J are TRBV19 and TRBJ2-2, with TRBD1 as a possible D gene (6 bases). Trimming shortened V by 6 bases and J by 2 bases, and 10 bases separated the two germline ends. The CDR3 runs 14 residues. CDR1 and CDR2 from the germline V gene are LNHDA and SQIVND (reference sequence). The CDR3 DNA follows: TGTGCCAGTAGCCCGGACAGCAACACCGGGGAGCTGTTTTTT. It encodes CASSPDSNTGELFF.

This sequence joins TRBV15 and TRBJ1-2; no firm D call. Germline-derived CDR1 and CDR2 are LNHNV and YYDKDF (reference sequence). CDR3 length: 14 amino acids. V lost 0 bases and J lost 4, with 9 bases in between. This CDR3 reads CATSRDGAGYGYTF. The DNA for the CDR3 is TGTGCCACCAGCAGAGATGGAGCCGGCTATGGCTACACCTTC.

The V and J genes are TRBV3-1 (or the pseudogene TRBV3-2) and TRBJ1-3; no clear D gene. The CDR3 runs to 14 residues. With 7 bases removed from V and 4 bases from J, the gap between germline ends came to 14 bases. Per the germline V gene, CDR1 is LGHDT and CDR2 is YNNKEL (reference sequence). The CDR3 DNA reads TGTGCCAGCACCGGGATCCCGGGAGGAAACACCATATATTTT. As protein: CASTGIPGGNTIYF.

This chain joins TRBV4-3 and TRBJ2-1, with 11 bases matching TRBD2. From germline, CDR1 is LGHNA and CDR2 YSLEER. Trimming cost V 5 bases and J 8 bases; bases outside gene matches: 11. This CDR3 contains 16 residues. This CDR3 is CASSSFLAGGSDEQFF. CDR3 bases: TGCGCCAGCAGCTCCTTCTTAGCGGGGGGGTCGGATGAGCAGTTCTTC.

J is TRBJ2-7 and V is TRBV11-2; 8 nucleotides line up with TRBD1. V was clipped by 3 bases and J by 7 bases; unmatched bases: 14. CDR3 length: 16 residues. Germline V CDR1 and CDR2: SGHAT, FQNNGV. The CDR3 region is CASSFARQGILGEQYF. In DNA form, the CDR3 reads TGTGCCAGCAGCTTTGCGCGACAGGGGATTTTAGGAGAGCAGTACTTC.

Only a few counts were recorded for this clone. The CDR3, as DNA: TGCGCCAGCAGCTTGGGAGGCGGGAGGGCCGGGTACGAGCAGTACTTC. This translates into CASSLGGGRAGYEQYF. The chain is built from TRBV5-1 and TRBJ2-7, with 9 bases lining up with TRBD2. Germline V gene lookup returns CDR1 SGHRS and CDR2 YFSETQ. V dropped 0 bases and J dropped 4; count of bases not matched to a gene: 8. This CDR3 is 16 amino acids long.

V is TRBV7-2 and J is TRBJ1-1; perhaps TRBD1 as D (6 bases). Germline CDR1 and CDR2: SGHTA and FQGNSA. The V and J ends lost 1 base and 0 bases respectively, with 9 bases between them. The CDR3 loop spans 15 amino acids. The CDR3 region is CASSLGGLMNTEAFF. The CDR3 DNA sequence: TGTGCCAGCAGCTTAGGGGGGCTAATGAACACTGAAGCTTTCTTT.

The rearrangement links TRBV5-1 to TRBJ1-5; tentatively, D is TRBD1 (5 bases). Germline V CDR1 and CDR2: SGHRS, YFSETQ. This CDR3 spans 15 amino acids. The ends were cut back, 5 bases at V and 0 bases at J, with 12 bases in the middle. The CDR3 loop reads CASRLSGNSNQPQHF. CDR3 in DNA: TGCGCCAGCAGACTCTCAGGGAATAGCAATCAGCCCCAGCATTTT.

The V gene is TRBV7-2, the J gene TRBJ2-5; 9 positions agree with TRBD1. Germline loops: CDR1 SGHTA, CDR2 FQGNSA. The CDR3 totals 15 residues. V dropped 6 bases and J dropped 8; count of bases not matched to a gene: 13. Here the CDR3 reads CASRGPEDRGRTQYF. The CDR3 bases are TGTGCCAGCAGGGGTCCGGAGGACAGGGGAAGAACCCAGTACTTC.

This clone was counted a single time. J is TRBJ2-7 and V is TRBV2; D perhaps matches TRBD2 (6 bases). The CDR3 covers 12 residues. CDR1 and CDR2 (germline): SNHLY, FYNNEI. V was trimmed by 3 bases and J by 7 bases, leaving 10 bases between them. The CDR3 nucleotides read TGTGCCAGCAGTGAGGGGACTCTGGAGCAGTACTTC. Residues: CASSEGTLEQYF.

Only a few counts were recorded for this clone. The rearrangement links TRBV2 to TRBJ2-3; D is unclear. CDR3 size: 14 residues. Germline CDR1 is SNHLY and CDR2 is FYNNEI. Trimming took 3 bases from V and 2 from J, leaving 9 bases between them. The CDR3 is CASSEVRPTDTQYF. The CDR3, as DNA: TGTGCCAGCAGTGAGGTCAGGCCCACAGATACGCAGTATTTT.

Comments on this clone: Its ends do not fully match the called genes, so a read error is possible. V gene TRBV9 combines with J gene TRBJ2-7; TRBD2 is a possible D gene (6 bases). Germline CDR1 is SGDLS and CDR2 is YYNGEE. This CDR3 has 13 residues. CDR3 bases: TGTGCCAGCAGCGTAGCGGGAGCGCCTCCCCTGCTCTTC. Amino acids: CASSVAGAPPLLF.

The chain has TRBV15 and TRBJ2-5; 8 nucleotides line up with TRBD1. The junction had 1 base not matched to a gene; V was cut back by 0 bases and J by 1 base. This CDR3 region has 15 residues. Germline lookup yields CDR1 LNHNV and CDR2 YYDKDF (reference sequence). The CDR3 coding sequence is TGTGCCACCAGCAGAGACAGGGGGCCCCAAGAGACCCAGTACTTC. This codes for CATSRDRGPQETQYF. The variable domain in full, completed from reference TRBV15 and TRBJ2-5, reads DAMVIQNPRYQVTQFGKPVTLSCSQTLNHNVMYWYQQKSSQAPKLLFHYYDKDFNNEADTPDNFQSRRPNTSFCFLDIRSPGLGDTAMYLCATSRDRGPQETQYFGPGTRLLVL.

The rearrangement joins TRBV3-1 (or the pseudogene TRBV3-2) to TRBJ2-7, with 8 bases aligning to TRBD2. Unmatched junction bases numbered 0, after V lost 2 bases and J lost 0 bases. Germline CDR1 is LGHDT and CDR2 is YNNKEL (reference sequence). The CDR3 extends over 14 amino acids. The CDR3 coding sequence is TGTGCCAGCAGCCAAAGCGGGAGCTCCTACGAGCAGTACTTC. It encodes CASSQSGSSYEQYF.

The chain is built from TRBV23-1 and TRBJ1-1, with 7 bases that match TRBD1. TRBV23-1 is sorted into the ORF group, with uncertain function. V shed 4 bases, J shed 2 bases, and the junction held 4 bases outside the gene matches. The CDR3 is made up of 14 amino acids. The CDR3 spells CASSPGQNNTEAFF. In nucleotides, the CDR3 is TGCGCCAGCAGTCCGGGACAGAATAACACTGAAGCTTTCTTT.

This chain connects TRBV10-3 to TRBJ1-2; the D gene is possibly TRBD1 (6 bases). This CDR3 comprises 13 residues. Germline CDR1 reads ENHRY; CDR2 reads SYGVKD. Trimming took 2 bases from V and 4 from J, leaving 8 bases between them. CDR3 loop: CAISEQGPYGYTF. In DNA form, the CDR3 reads TGTGCCATCAGTGAGCAGGGGCCCTATGGCTACACCTTC.

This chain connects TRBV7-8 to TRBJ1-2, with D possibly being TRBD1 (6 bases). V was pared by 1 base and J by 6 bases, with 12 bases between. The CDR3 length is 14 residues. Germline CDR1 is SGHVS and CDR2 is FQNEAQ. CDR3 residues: CASSLVQGQDGYTF. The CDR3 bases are TGTGCCAGCAGCTTAGTTCAGGGGCAAGATGGCTACACCTTC.

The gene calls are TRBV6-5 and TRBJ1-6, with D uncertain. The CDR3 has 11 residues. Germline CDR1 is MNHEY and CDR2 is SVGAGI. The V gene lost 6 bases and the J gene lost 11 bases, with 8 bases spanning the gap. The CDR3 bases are TGTGCCAGCAGAGGAGGTCCACCCCTCCACTTT. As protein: CASRGGPPLHF.